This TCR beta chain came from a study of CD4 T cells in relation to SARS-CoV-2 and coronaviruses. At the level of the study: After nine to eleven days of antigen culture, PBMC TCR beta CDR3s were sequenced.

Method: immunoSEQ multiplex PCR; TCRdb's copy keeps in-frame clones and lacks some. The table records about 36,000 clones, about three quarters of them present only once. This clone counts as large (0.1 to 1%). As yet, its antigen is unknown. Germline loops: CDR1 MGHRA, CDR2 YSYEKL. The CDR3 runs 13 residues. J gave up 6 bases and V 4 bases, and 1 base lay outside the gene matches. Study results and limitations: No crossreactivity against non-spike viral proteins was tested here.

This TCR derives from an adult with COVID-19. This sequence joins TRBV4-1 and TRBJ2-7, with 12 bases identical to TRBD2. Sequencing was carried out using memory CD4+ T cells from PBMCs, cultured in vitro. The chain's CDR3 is CASSPGLAGEQYF. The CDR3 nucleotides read TGCGCCAGCAGCCCGGGACTAGCGGGCGAGCAGTACTTC.